The T cell receptor (beta chain) under discussion was sequenced for a study of blood T cells in healthy people across ages. A second about 7 to 12 cycle PCR used barcoded and J-beta primers. TCRdb used MiXCR to reprocess the 5' RACE reads, holding one entry per CDR3 protein. The sample contains 1.8 million or so distinct CDR3 sequences, 30% to 40% of which appear only once. CDR1 is SGHKS and CDR2 is YYEKEE in the germline V gene (reference sequence). V dropped 0 bases and J dropped 3 bases, with 6 bases sitting between them. There are 13 residues in the CDR3. A word on this clonotype: Antigen: not known.

The study's findings and limits: More naive CD4+ cells and higher diversity marked long-lived donors relative to aged donors.

The source material was blood. This sequence was found in a human donor in good health. The chain recombines TRBV5-5 with TRBJ1-1; unclear D gene. CDR3 DNA: TGTGCCAGCAGCTTGGAGTGGGACACTGAAGCTTTCTTT. It is translated as CASSLEWDTEAFF.